The sequence of this T cell receptor beta chain was determined in a study of blood T cell repertoires in COVID-19. Across the whole study: Specimens from acute and convalescent COVID-19 originated in the United States, Italy and Spain. In each case, the material was cDNA or gDNA derived from T cells, B-cell-depleted T cells, or PBMCs.

In the source study's methods: Nucleated cell number was recorded as an estimate derived from reference gene primer amplification. Here immunoSEQ multiplex PCR was the method, and the copy in TCRdb shows in-frame clones only, minus some. For V, J and clone size, that table is used; D and trimming come from the DNA. The top ten clones hold 9.5% to 15% of a sample with about 100,000 clones, 85% to 90% of them seen once. Germline loops: CDR1 MNHEY, CDR2 SVGAGI. Trimming shortened V by 0 bases and J by 15 bases, and 15 bases separated the two germline ends. The CDR3 is made up of 13 amino acids. Sequenced: peripheral blood. This chain links TRBV6-5 with TRBJ1-5; maybe TRBD1 (6 bases). The TCR sequence derives from a human donor in a cohort sampled during active COVID-19. This CDR3 is CASSYSRDTPPHF. CDR3 DNA: TGTGCCAGCAGTTACTCTAGGGACACCCCGCCGCATTTT.